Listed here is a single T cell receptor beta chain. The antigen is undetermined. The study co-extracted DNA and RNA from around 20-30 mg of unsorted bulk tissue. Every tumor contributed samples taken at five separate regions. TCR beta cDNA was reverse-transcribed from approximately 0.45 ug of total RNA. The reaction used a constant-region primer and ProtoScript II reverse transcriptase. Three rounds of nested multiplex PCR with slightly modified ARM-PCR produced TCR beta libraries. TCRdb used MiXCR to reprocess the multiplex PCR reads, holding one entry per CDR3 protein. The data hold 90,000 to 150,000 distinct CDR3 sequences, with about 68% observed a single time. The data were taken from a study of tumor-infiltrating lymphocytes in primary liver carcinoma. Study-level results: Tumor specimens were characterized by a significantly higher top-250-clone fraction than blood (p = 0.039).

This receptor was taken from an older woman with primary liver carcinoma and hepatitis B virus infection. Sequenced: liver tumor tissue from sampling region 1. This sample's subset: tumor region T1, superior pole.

The CDR3 DNA reads TGTGCCACCAGTAGTGAGGATACGCAGTATTTT. Its translation is CATSSEDTQYF. The gene calls are TRBV24-1 and TRBJ2-3; D ambiguous. Trimming stripped 6 bases from V and 6 bases from J, with 6 bases between. The CDR3 has 11 amino acids. CDR1 is KGHDR, CDR2 SFDVKD, per germline.